This record concerns one T cell receptor (beta chain) sequence. This sample was included in a study of control samples from healthy donors and cancer patients. Only in-frame clones appear in the TCRdb table, and some are missing; sequencing was by immunoSEQ multiplex PCR. Altogether tens of thousands of clones are present, around 90% being singletons, with the ten largest covering roughly 5.7%. Sequencing was done on a sample of PBMCs. The sequence was obtained from a man between 60 and 70 years old with colorectal cancer.

The CDR3 nucleotides read TGTGCCAGCCGAGCGGGAGAAAGGGACTACGAGCAGTACTTC. Its translation: CASRAGERDYEQYF. This chain uses TRBV5-6 with TRBJ2-7; 8 positions match TRBD2. Germline V CDR1 and CDR2: SGHDT, YYEEEE. This CDR3 has 14 residues. V lost 7 bases and J lost 3; bases outside the gene matches: 9.